The rows below give T cell receptor beta chains drawn from one sample of a study of OX40 agonist ivuxolimab in advanced cancers. Profiling relied on immunoSEQ multiplex PCR, and the TCRdb table lists in-frame clones only, not all of them. In the table there are tens of thousands of clones, approximately 85% of which are singletons. The sample in question was CD4+ or CD8+ T cells sorted from blood, obtained in a trial of the OX40 agonist ivuxolimab. The receptors originated from an adult with an advanced solid tumor such as melanoma, head and neck, liver or kidney cancer. Both conserved end residues are part of each CDR3. A D gene is named only where the DNA matches it firmly. Clone size, where shown, is once, few, many, or a class for clones that have expanded.

V,D,J,size,CDR3,DNA
TRBV2,TRBD1,TRBJ2-5,-,CASSPTGGQETQYF,TGTGCCAGCAGTCCCACAGGGGGACAAGAGACCCAGTACTTC
TRBV4-2,-,TRBJ1-2,-,CASSQEGNYGYTF,TGTGCCAGCAGCCAAGAGGGTAACTATGGCTACACCTTC
TRBV6-5,-,TRBJ2-7,-,CASSYSPGRVLEQYF,TGTGCCAGCAGTTACTCCCCAGGTCGAGTCCTCGAGCAGTACTTC
TRBV19,-,TRBJ1-5,-,CASKRQEDQPQHF,TGTGCCAGTAAAAGGCAGGAAGATCAGCCCCAGCATTTT
TRBV11-2,-,TRBJ2-1,-,CASSFPGAVGEQFF,TGTGCCAGCAGCTTCCCGGGAGCCGTAGGTGAGCAGTTCTTC
TRBV19,-,TRBJ2-4,-,CASRSGFSMAIQYF,TGTGCCAGTAGATCAGGGTTTAGTATGGCCATTCAGTACTTC
TRBV5-4,-,TRBJ2-1,-,CASSSPGRNDEQFF,TGTGCCAGCAGCTCGCCGGGCCGGAACGATGAGCAGTTCTTC
TRBV10-3,TRBD2,TRBJ2-3,once,CATRAGTSTDTQYF,TGTGCCACGCGAGCGGGGACCAGCACAGATACGCAGTATTTT
TRBV2,TRBD1,TRBJ1-3,once,CASTGVGSGNTIYF,TGTGCCAGTACAGGGGTAGGCTCTGGAAACACCATATATTTT
TRBV19,-,TRBJ1-5,many,CATTPQAFNQPQHF,TGTGCCACAACCCCCCAGGCCTTCAATCAGCCCCAGCATTTT
TRBV30,-,TRBJ1-2,-,CAWRVGGANYGYTF,TGTGCCTGGCGAGTAGGGGGAGCTAACTATGGCTACACCTTC
TRBV4-1,-,TRBJ2-3,-,CASSQVPSSTDTQYF,TGCGCCAGCAGCCAAGTTCCTTCAAGCACAGATACGCAGTATTTT
TRBV14,TRBD1,TRBJ1-4,-,CASSHPRTGGATNEKLFF,TGTGCCAGCAGCCACCCCCGGACAGGGGGCGCAACTAATGAAAAACTGTTTTTT
TRBV4-3,-,TRBJ1-5,-,CASSQSRNNQPQHF,TGCGCCAGCAGCCAAAGCCGCAACAATCAGCCCCAGCATTTT
TRBV28,-,TRBJ2-7,-,CASSPCQGCEQYF,TGTGCCAGCAGTCCCTGCCAGGGGTGCGAGCAGTACTTC
TRBV4-2,-,TRBJ1-6,-,CASSPATQGRNSPLHF,TGTGCCAGCAGCCCAGCCACACAGGGTCGGAATTCACCCCTCCACTTT
TRBV6-5,TRBD1,TRBJ1-5,few,CASRETGGFQPQHF,TGTGCCAGCAGAGAGACAGGGGGGTTTCAGCCCCAGCATTTT
TRBV21-1,-,TRBJ2-7,-,CASRGEDEWVSYEQYF,TGTGCCAGCAGGGGAGAGGACGAGTGGGTCTCCTACGAGCAGTACTTC
TRBV9,TRBD2,TRBJ2-1,-,CASSVDGGSHNEQFF,TGTGCCAGCAGCGTAGATGGCGGGAGTCACAATGAGCAGTTCTTC
TRBV5-5,-,TRBJ1-1,-,CASSRGGNTEAFF,TGTGCCAGCAGCCGTGGAGGGAACACTGAAGCTTTCTTT
TRBV6-4,-,TRBJ2-3,-,CASSVGSSSTYTQYF,TGTGCCAGCAGTGTGGGGTCTTCTTCCACGTATACGCAGTATTTT
TRBV11-3,-,TRBJ2-5,-,CASSFLGYFETQYF,TGTGCCAGCAGCTTCCTGGGCTACTTCGAGACCCAGTACTTC
TRBV14,-,TRBJ2-7,-,CASSQRTGRYEQYF,TGTGCCAGCAGCCAAAGAACAGGAAGATACGAGCAGTACTTC
TRBV6-5,TRBD1,TRBJ1-2,-,CASSYLQGYGYTF,TGTGCCAGCAGTTACCTACAGGGGTATGGCTACACCTTC
TRBV6-6,-,TRBJ2-7,-,CASSYPLSGGYYEQYF,TGTGCCAGCAGTTACCCCCTCTCGGGCGGTTACTACGAGCAGTACTTC
TRBV5-8,TRBD1,TRBJ1-1,-,CASSLGNGAGGEQAFF,TGTGCCAGCAGCTTGGGCAATGGGGCAGGGGGCGAACAAGCTTTCTTT
TRBV27,-,TRBJ1-6,-,CASSFGPAGSNSPLHF,TGTGCCAGCAGTTTCGGGCCGGCAGGGAGCAATTCACCCCTCCACTTT
TRBV7-3,-,TRBJ2-7,-,CASSSTGPDSYEQYF,TGTGCCAGCAGCTCTACAGGGCCAGACTCCTACGAGCAGTACTTC
TRBV30,TRBD1,TRBJ2-5,-,CAWSAPGGAETQYF,TGTGCCTGGTCAGCCCCAGGGGGCGCGGAGACCCAGTACTTC
TRBV19,-,TRBJ1-4,-,CASSWGRGEKLFF,TGTGCCAGTAGCTGGGGGCGGGGTGAAAAACTGTTTTTT
TRBV2,TRBD1,TRBJ1-3,-,CASTGDRLNTIYF,TGTGCCAGCACCGGGGACAGATTAAACACCATATATTTT
TRBV6-1,-,TRBJ1-3,-,CASSATLLERAGNTIYF,TGTGCCAGCAGTGCGACCCTATTGGAAAGGGCTGGAAACACCATATATTTT
TRBV12-5,-,TRBJ1-5,once,CASGLRGQPQHF,TGTGCTAGTGGTTTACGGGGACAGCCCCAGCATTTT
TRBV6-1,TRBD2,TRBJ2-3,-,CASSAGLATHTQYF,TGTGCCAGCAGTGCGGGACTAGCGACGCATACGCAGTATTTT
TRBV10-3,-,TRBJ1-2,-,CAISESISIPGSGRARVGYGYTF,TGTGCCATCAGTGAGTCGATTTCGATCCCAGGGTCCGGACGCGCGCGAGTGGGCTATGGCTACACCTTC
TRBV7-9,TRBD1,TRBJ1-2,-,CASSPGRGHIYGYTF,TGTGCCAGCAGCCCCGGGAGGGGGCACATCTATGGCTACACCTTC
TRBV19,TRBD1,TRBJ1-5,-,CASRQGVGQEHQPQHF,TGTGCCAGTAGACAAGGGGTGGGACAGGAGCATCAGCCCCAGCATTTT
TRBV19,-,TRBJ2-7,-,CASSPGRDLVGQYF,TGTGCCAGTAGCCCGGGCAGGGACCTAGTGGGGCAGTACTTC
TRBV4-2,-,TRBJ1-6,once,CASSQQSGALGASPLHF,TGTGCCAGCAGCCAACAATCAGGTGCCCTTGGTGCTTCACCCCTCCACTTT
TRBV6-5,-,TRBJ2-7,-,CASGSLRTYEQYF,TGTGCCAGCGGTAGCCTCAGAACCTACGAGCAGTACTTC
TRBV19,TRBD2,TRBJ2-5,-,CASSIVASGGAGRQETQYF,TGTGCCAGTAGTATCGTCGCTAGCGGGGGGGCCGGACGGCAAGAGACCCAGTACTTC
TRBV6-5,-,TRBJ1-5,-,CASSSGAGNQPQHF,TGTGCCAGCAGTTCGGGGGCCGGCAATCAGCCCCAGCATTTT
TRBV5-4,TRBD2,TRBJ2-1,-,CASRVGSGGRSYNEQFF,TGTGCCAGCAGAGTAGGTAGCGGGGGCCGCTCCTACAATGAGCAGTTCTTC
TRBV27,-,TRBJ1-6,-,CASSFGGPSSYNSPLHF,TGTGCCAGCAGTTTTGGCGGTCCGAGCTCCTATAATTCACCCCTCCACTTT
TRBV5-5,-,TRBJ1-5,-,CASSLADQPQHF,TGTGCCAGCAGCTTGGCAGATCAGCCCCAGCATTTT
TRBV7-3,-,TRBJ2-3,-,CASSSLGLRTDTQYF,TGTGCCAGCAGCTCCTTAGGGCTACGCACAGATACGCAGTATTTT
TRBV6-5,-,TRBJ1-1,-,CASSRNRVTEAFF,TGTGCCAGCAGTAGAAACAGGGTAACCGAAGCTTTCTTT
TRBV6-6,TRBD1,TRBJ1-1,-,CASRSTGGHTEAFF,TGTGCCAGCAGATCAACAGGGGGCCACACTGAAGCTTTCTTT
TRBV23-1,-,TRBJ2-5,-,CASSQAAEEQETQYF,TGCGCCAGCAGTCAGGCAGCCGAGGAACAAGAGACCCAGTACTTC
TRBV5-4,TRBD2,TRBJ2-1,-,CASSTRLAYNEQFF,TGTGCCAGCAGCACCAGACTAGCGTACAATGAGCAGTTCTTC
TRBV5-6,TRBD1,TRBJ2-7,-,CASSRGQSDEQYF,TGTGCCAGCAGCCGGGGACAGTCCGACGAGCAGTACTTC
TRBV7-9,TRBD1,TRBJ1-1,-,CASSLNFRAGGKNTEAFF,TGTGCCAGCAGCTTAAATTTTCGGGCAGGGGGTAAGAACACTGAAGCTTTCTTT
TRBV7-3,TRBD1,TRBJ2-1,-,CASSPDRYNEQFF,TGTGCCAGCAGCCCGGACAGGTACAATGAGCAGTTCTTC
TRBV11-2,-,TRBJ2-1,once,CASSLGGRNNEQFF,TGTGCCAGCAGCTTAGGCGGACGCAACAATGAGCAGTTCTTC
TRBV4-1,TRBD1,TRBJ2-5,-,CASSPDRGNDLETQYF,TGCGCCAGCAGCCCCGACAGGGGCAATGATTTAGAGACCCAGTACTTC
TRBV9,-,TRBJ2-1,-,CASSLNVAALGEQFF,TGTGCCAGCAGCCTGAATGTAGCGGCCCTGGGTGAGCAGTTCTTC
TRBV30,-,TRBJ1-3,-,CAWSTRVSGNTIYF,TGTGCCTGGAGTACCCGGGTTTCTGGAAACACCATATATTTT
TRBV7-3,-,TRBJ2-7,few,CASSKRGVEGSEQYF,TGTGCCAGCAGCAAAAGAGGGGTGGAGGGGTCGGAGCAGTACTTC
TRBV19,TRBD1,TRBJ1-5,-,CASSGTGGLQPQHF,TGTGCCAGTAGCGGGACAGGGGGACTGCAGCCCCAGCATTTT
TRBV4-1,TRBD1,TRBJ1-4,-,CASSRGQGQNEKLFF,TGCGCCAGCAGCCGTGGACAGGGTCAAAATGAAAAACTGTTTTTT